A selection of T cell receptor beta chains follows, all from one sample in a study of T cells after yellow fever vaccination. TCRdb passed the 5' RACE reads through MiXCR, listing each CDR3 protein once. The sample has 250,000 to 400,000 distinct CDR3 sequences, around 4.5% seen once. Sequences were derived from PBMCs, sampled 15 days after the yellow fever booster vaccination. These receptors all come from a man aged 18 to 29 who received the YFV17D yellow fever vaccine. Each CDR3 is given with its conserved first and last residue. Each record gives: V gene, J gene, clone size, D gene, CDR3 DNA, CDR3 protein. A D gene is named only where the DNA matches it firmly. Expanded clones are given a class, and other clones once, few, many or no size at all.

TRBV27	TRBJ2-5	.	.	TGTGCCAGCCGTCTTGCCTCAAATTTCGAGACCCAGTACTTC	CASRLASNFETQYF
TRBV5-5	TRBJ1-5	many	TRBD1	TGTGCCAGCAGCGCCAGGACAGGGTGGGATCAGCCCCAGCATTTT	CASSARTGWDQPQHF
TRBV23-1	TRBJ2-1	few	.	TGCGCCAGCAGTCTACGACAGAGCCACAATGAGCAGTTCTTC	CASSLRQSHNEQFF
TRBV11-3	TRBJ2-7	.	.	TGTGCCAGCAGCCTGAGAGGGGGAGATCCCTACGAGCAGTACTTC	CASSLRGGDPYEQYF
TRBV20-1	TRBJ2-7	many	TRBD2	TGCAGTGCTCCCCGGGGGGGAAGTTACGAGCAGTACTTC	CSAPRGGSYEQYF
TRBV20-1	TRBJ1-1	many	.	TGCAGTGCTAGAGATCGACGGGAGGGGGTGACTGAAGCTTTCTTT	CSARDRREGVTEAFF
TRBV6-2/TRBV6-3	TRBJ1-1	many	.	TGTGCCAGCAAATGGGACGATACTGAAGCTTTCTTT	CASKWDDTEAFF
TRBV6-5	TRBJ1-1	few	TRBD1	TGTGCCAGCAGTTCAACAGGGGGCGGATATCGATATGAAGCTTTCTTT	CASSSTGGGYRYEAFF
TRBV12-3/TRBV12-4	TRBJ2-1	.	TRBD2	TGTGCCAGCAGTCCGAGACTAGCGGGGGGCAACAATGAGCAGTTCTTC	CASSPRLAGGNNEQFF
TRBV7-9	TRBJ2-2	few	.	TGTGCCAGCAGCTTAGAAGCTAGTCTTCCCGGGGAGCTGTTTTTT	CASSLEASLPGELFF
TRBV7-2	TRBJ2-3	many	TRBD1	TGTGCCAGCAGCCTTGACAGGGCCCGTACAGATACGCAGTATTTT	CASSLDRARTDTQYF
TRBV6-4	TRBJ1-1	many	.	TGTGCCAGCAGGAAGGACTGGAACACTGAAGCTTTCTTT	CASRKDWNTEAFF
TRBV6-5	TRBJ1-6	many	.	TGTGCCAGCAGCCCCGTGGGGGGGAATTCACCCCTCCACTTT	CASSPVGGNSPLHF
TRBV4-1	TRBJ2-1	many	.	TGCGCCAGCAGCGGAGATACAGGAGAGCAGTTCTTC	CASSGDTGEQFF
TRBV5-1	TRBJ2-7	few	.	TGCGCCAGCAGCCCACCCCATGGACAGTCCTACGAGCAGTACTTC	CASSPPHGQSYEQYF
TRBV27	TRBJ2-1	.	.	TGTGCCAGCAGTCGTCTTTCGGGCGGAGACAATGAGCAGTTCTTC	CASSRLSGGDNEQFF
TRBV9	TRBJ2-3	few	TRBD1	TGTGCCAGCAGCTCGGGGACAGGAGGGGCAGATACGCAGTATTTT	CASSSGTGGADTQYF
TRBV7-9	TRBJ1-5	few	.	TGTGCCAGCAGCTTAGCGGGGGGCTATCAGCCCCAGCATTTT	CASSLAGGYQPQHF
TRBV7-8	TRBJ1-4	few	.	TGTGCCAGCAGGAGGGCCTCCAATGAAAAACTGTTTTTT	CASRRASNEKLFF
TRBV7-2	TRBJ1-6	many	.	TGTGCCAGCGGATGGGATAGGGGGAATTCACCCCTCCACTTT	CASGWDRGNSPLHF
TRBV7-6	TRBJ2-1	many	TRBD2	TGTGCCAGCAGCTCCCTGGGGGCGGGGGGGCTCAATGAGCAGTTCTTC	CASSSLGAGGLNEQFF
TRBV12-3/TRBV12-4	TRBJ1-1	few	.	TGTGCCAGCAGTTTAATCCAGGGGAGCACTGAAGCTTTCTTT	CASSLIQGSTEAFF
TRBV7-9	TRBJ1-2	many	TRBD1	TGTGCCAGCAGCTTTAGGGACAGGGCAGGCTACACCTTC	CASSFRDRAGYTF
TRBV5-6	TRBJ1-1	many	.	TGTGCCAGCAGCTCGATAGGGGTGGATGAAGCTTTCTTT	CASSSIGVDEAFF
TRBV11-1	TRBJ2-2	few	.	TGTGCCAGCAGTCACTCGGGCTTGGGGGAGCTGTTTTTT	CASSHSGLGELFF
TRBV12-5	TRBJ1-6	many	.	TGTGCTAGTGGTTTGGAAGGGGAATCACCCCTCCACTTT	CASGLEGESPLHF
TRBV5-5	TRBJ2-3	.	TRBD1	TGTGCCAGCAGCCCCCGGGACAGCTCATGGGATACGCAGTATTTT	CASSPRDSSWDTQYF
TRBV4-3	TRBJ1-5	many	.	TGCGCCAGCAGCCAAGATCGGACGGGGATTGTGGCCCAGCATTTT	CASSQDRTGIVAQHF
TRBV6-5	TRBJ2-5	.	TRBD1	TGTGCCAGCAGTTTCAGGGGGCGGAAAGAGACCCAGTACTTC	CASSFRGRKETQYF
TRBV30	TRBJ2-1	many	.	TGTGCCTGGAGTGTAGGGCTAGCAAATGAGCAGTTCTTC	CAWSVGLANEQFF
TRBV12-3/TRBV12-4	TRBJ1-1	few	.	TGTGCCAGCGGGTCGAGGGGAGCTTTCTTT	CASGSRGAFF
TRBV4-2	TRBJ2-1	.	TRBD1	TGTGCCAGCAGCCAAGATCTTTCTCTGGGGGACAGGGTCAATGAGCAGTTCTTC	CASSQDLSLGDRVNEQFF
TRBV29-1	TRBJ2-7	many	.	TGCAGCGCCCGACGAGATTTAGGGGACTACGAGCAGTACTTC	CSARRDLGDYEQYF
TRBV6-6	TRBJ1-3	many	TRBD1	TGTGCCAGCAGACCAACCCGGGACAGCAGAAACACCATATATTTT	CASRPTRDSRNTIYF
TRBV12-3/TRBV12-4	TRBJ2-1	.	.	TGTGCCAGCGGAAAAAGAACCTACAATGAGCAGTTCTTC	CASGKRTYNEQFF
TRBV7-9	TRBJ1-2	many	.	TGTGCCAGCAGCCCATCGGGCTTTAAACACAGAGCTAACTATGGCTACACCTTC	CASSPSGFKHRANYGYTF
TRBV5-3	TRBJ2-1	.	.	TGTGCCAGAAGCCCAAGAAGTCGATTAGGGACGAAATCCTACAATGAGCAGTTCTTC	CARSPRSRLGTKSYNEQFF
TRBV7-2	TRBJ2-1	many	TRBD2	TGTGCCAGCAGACTAACTAGCGGGGAATACAATGAGCAGTTCTTC	CASRLTSGEYNEQFF
TRBV7-9	TRBJ1-2	few	.	TGTGCCAGCAGCTTTGGGTCCCTACGGGGGGCTGGCTATGGCTACACCTTC	CASSFGSLRGAGYGYTF
TRBV7-2	TRBJ1-1	few	.	TGTGCCAGCAGCTTCGGGGTGGCTGAAGCTTTCTTT	CASSFGVAEAFF
TRBV5-4	TRBJ2-2	.	.	TGTGCCAGCAGCCCGGACACCGGATACACCGGGGAGCTGTTTTTT	CASSPDTGYTGELFF
TRBV4-2	TRBJ1-6	many	.	TGTGCCAGCAGCCCCTCCGGGGGATATAATTCACCCCTCCACTTT	CASSPSGGYNSPLHF
TRBV4-2	TRBJ2-6	many	.	TGTGCCAGCAGCCAAACAGGTGGGGCCAACGTCCTGACTTTC	CASSQTGGANVLTF
TRBV7-2	TRBJ2-5	many	TRBD2	TGTGCCAGCAGCTTAAACGGGGGGTGGGAGACCCAGTACTTC	CASSLNGGWETQYF
TRBV20-1	TRBJ2-1	many	TRBD2	TGCAGTGCTAGAGAACTAGCGGGGGAGTTGGGTGAGCAGTTCTTC	CSARELAGELGEQFF
TRBV11-3	TRBJ1-1	.	.	TGTGCCAGCAGCGCAGTGGGGGAAACTGAAGCTTTCTTT	CASSAVGETEAFF
TRBV7-2	TRBJ1-2	many	TRBD1	TGTGCCAGCACCCGAACAGGGGCGGAGGGCTACACCTTC	CASTRTGAEGYTF
TRBV27	TRBJ1-2	many	.	TGTGCCAGCAGTTCGACACCGGTCTATGGCTACACCTTC	CASSSTPVYGYTF
TRBV10-3	TRBJ2-7	many	TRBD1	TGTGCCACAGCACGACAGGGTAAATACGAGCAGTACTTC	CATARQGKYEQYF
TRBV5-1	TRBJ1-1	many	.	TGCGCCAGCAGCGGCAGGGCCGAAGCTTTCTTT	CASSGRAEAFF